A single sample is the source of the 17 T cell receptor beta chains below, sequenced in a study of OX40 agonist ivuxolimab in advanced cancers. TCRdb's table, derived via immunoSEQ multiplex PCR, lists solely in-frame clones and lacks some. The table includes about 53,000 clones, approximately 84% detected once. The sample here was CD4+ or CD8+ T cells sorted from blood, taken in a trial of the OX40 agonist ivuxolimab. All receptors derive from an adult with an advanced solid tumor such as melanoma, head and neck, liver or kidney cancer.

The chain couples TRBV2 to TRBJ2-1, with D unresolved. V was trimmed by 4 bases and J by 7 bases, leaving 8 bases between them. Per the germline V gene, CDR1 is SNHLY and CDR2 is FYNNEI. This CDR3 region has 12 residues. The CDR3 here is CASSAMWNEQFF. In DNA, the CDR3 is TGTGCCAGCAGTGCTATGTGGAATGAGCAGTTCTTC.

This chain's CDR3 is CSVVFQVEAFF. CDR3 bases: TGCAGCGTTGTATTTCAGGTAGAAGCTTTCTTT. The genes are TRBV29-1 and TRBJ1-1; D is unresolved. The CDR3 contains 11 residues. V was shortened by 4 bases and J by 8 bases, with 11 bases between the two germline ends. Looked up from germline, CDR1 is SQVTM and CDR2 is ANQGSEA.

The chain has TRBV9 and TRBJ2-3; 9 nucleotides agree with TRBD1. The CDR3 extends over 15 amino acids. Germline V gene sequence: CDR1 SGDLS, CDR2 YYNGEE. V dropped 4 bases and J dropped 2; count of bases not matched to a gene: 5. CDR3 in amino acids: CASSSRTGVTDTQYF. In DNA form, the CDR3 reads TGTGCCAGCAGCTCGCGGACAGGGGTCACAGATACGCAGTATTTT.

By share, this clone counts as medium-sized (0.01 to 0.1%). The V gene is TRBV5-1, the J gene TRBJ2-1, with TRBD1 matching over 9 bases. Trimming at V came to 4 bases and at J to 2 bases, leaving 4 bases not matched to a gene. The CDR3 is 15 residues long. CDR1 is SGHRS, CDR2 YFSETQ, per germline. In DNA form, the CDR3 reads TGCGCCAGCAGCCAGGGACAGGGAACCTACAATGAGCAGTTCTTC. Its translation is CASSQGQGTYNEQFF.

The chain couples TRBV5-1 to TRBJ2-2; unclear D gene. The CDR3 extends over 14 amino acids. Trimming removed 4 bases at V and 1 base at J, with 8 bases between. Germline V CDR1 and CDR2: SGHRS, YFSETQ. The CDR3 sequence is CASSPGLNTGELFF. CDR3 nucleotide sequence: TGCGCCAGCAGCCCGGGCCTGAACACCGGGGAGCTGTTTTTT.

This chain joins TRBV15 and TRBJ2-5; no firm D call. V lost 2 bases to trimming and J lost 1 base, with 5 bases between them. Germline V gives CDR1 LNHNV, CDR2 YYDKDF (reference sequence). CDR3 size: 13 residues. CDR3 sequence reads: CATSRRLQETQYF. CDR3 nucleotides: TGTGCCACCAGCAGAAGGCTCCAAGAGACCCAGTACTTC.

V usage is TRBV21-1 and J usage is TRBJ1-4. TRBV21-1 counts as a pseudogene. The CDR3 is 10 residues long. In DNA, the CDR3 is TGTGCCAGGTCCCTTGAAAAACTGTTTTTT. This translates into CARSLEKLFF.

V usage is TRBV6-1 and J usage is TRBJ2-7; tentative D call: TRBD2 (6 bases). V shed 6 bases and J shed 0 bases, with 15 bases lying between them. The CDR3 is made up of 15 amino acids. Germline V gives CDR1 MNHNS, CDR2 SASEGT. CDR3: CASSQGTSSSYEQYF. The CDR3 DNA reads as TGTGCCAGCAGCCAAGGGACTTCCAGCTCCTACGAGCAGTACTTC.

V is TRBV25-1 and J is TRBJ1-6; D is unclear. The CDR3 covers 13 residues. The germline V gene has CDR1 MGHDK and CDR2 SYGVNS. Deletions cut 7 bases from V and 2 bases from J, with 6 bases between. The DNA of the CDR3 is TGTGCCAGCAACGCAGCCTATAATTCACCCCTCCACTTT. It yields the protein CASNAAYNSPLHF. Drawing the rest from reference TRBV25-1 and TRBJ1-6, the complete variable domain is EADIYQTPRYLVIGTGKKITLECSQTMGHDKMYWYQQDPGMELHLIHYSYGVNSTEKGDLSSESTVSRIRTEHFPLTLESARPSHTSQYLCASNAAYNSPLHFGNGTRLTVT.

The chain uses TRBV6-1 and TRBJ1-6; a possible D gene is TRBD1 (5 bases). Germline CDR1 is MNHNS and CDR2 is SASEGT. CDR3 length equals 15 residues. V lost 8 bases and J 8 bases, leaving 19 bases between the germline ends. Written as DNA, the CDR3 is TGTGCCAGCGGGCTACTTGGGGGGGTGGATTCACCCCTCCACTTT. It translates to CASGLLGGVDSPLHF.

The gene calls are TRBV18 and TRBJ2-2, with 9 bases fitting TRBD2. The CDR3 has 14 residues. Germline CDR1 reads KGHSH; CDR2 reads LQKENI. The V gene end was trimmed by 4 bases and the J gene end by 7 bases; junction bases not matched to a gene: 4. DNA of the CDR3: TGTGCCAGCTCACTTGGGACTAGCCTCGGGGAGCTGTTTTTT. Residues: CASSLGTSLGELFF.

A few counts support this clone. The CDR3 spells CASSLRTGNNSPLHF. The CDR3 bases are TGTGCCAGCAGCTTAAGGACAGGGAATAATTCACCCCTCCACTTT. The genes are TRBV7-6 and TRBJ1-6; 8 positions agree with TRBD1. The CDR3 sequence is 15 residues long. Germline V gene data show CDR1 as SGHVS and CDR2 as FNYEAQ. V trimming: 2 bases; J trimming: 5 bases; junction bases outside the gene matches: 2.

This chain uses TRBV7-8 with TRBJ1-4; D not certain. CDR3 length: 14 amino acids. The germline V and J ends were trimmed by 4 bases and 2 bases, with 8 bases remaining between them. Germline CDR1 and CDR2: SGHVS and FQNEAQ. CDR3 nucleotide sequence: TGTGCCAGCAGCTCCTACGGCACTAATGAAAAACTGTTTTTT. The encoded protein is CASSSYGTNEKLFF.

The rearrangement links TRBV27 to TRBJ1-6; D may be TRBD1 (5 bases). The CDR3 extends over 14 amino acids. V was cut by 6 bases and J by 2 bases, with 8 bases left in between. Germline assignment: CDR1 MNHEY and CDR2 SMNVEV (reference sequence). CDR3 sequence (DNA): TGTGCCAGCAGGTGGGGACCCTATAATTCACCCCTCCACTTT. This translates into CASRWGPYNSPLHF.

The V and J genes are TRBV5-1 and TRBJ2-1; D call uncertain. Germline V gene lookup returns CDR1 SGHRS and CDR2 YFSETQ. The V and J ends lost 0 bases and 3 bases respectively, with 7 bases between them. The CDR3 has 14 amino acids. The CDR3 DNA reads TGCGCCAGCAGCTTGGTTGCTGGCTACAATGAGCAGTTCTTC. Protein product: CASSLVAGYNEQFF.

The chain has TRBV27 and TRBJ2-2, with D possibly being TRBD1 (5 bases). CDR1 and CDR2 (germline): MNHEY, SMNVEV (reference sequence). The CDR3 consists of 15 residues. Trimming pared 6 bases from V and 3 bases from J, leaving 14 bases between. CDR3 sequence reads: CASSRVRTDTGELFF. The CDR3 DNA reads as TGTGCCAGCAGCAGGGTGAGGACCGACACCGGGGAGCTGTTTTTT.

This sequence joins TRBV7-2 and TRBJ1-1; a weak D match, TRBD1 (6 bases). Germline values: CDR1 SGHTA, CDR2 FQGNSA. This CDR3 has 13 residues. Between the trimmed V and J ends, which lost 2 bases and 5 bases, there was a span of 9 bases. CDR3 amino acids: CASSLPGATEAFF. The CDR3 nucleotides read TGTGCCAGCAGCTTACCAGGGGCAACTGAAGCTTTCTTT. Supplemented by reference TRBV7-2 and TRBJ1-1, the full variable domain reads GAGVSQSPSNKVTEKGKDVELRCDPISGHTALYWYRQSLGQGLEFLIYFQGNSAPDKSGLPSDRFSAERTGGSVSTLTIQRTQQEDSAVYLCASSLPGATEAFFGQGTRLTVV.